A selection of T cell receptor beta chains follows, all from one sample in a study of blood T cell repertoires in COVID-19. Some clones are missing from TCRdb's copy, which holds only in-frame ones; the method was immunoSEQ multiplex PCR. The sample has around 200,000 clones; about 80% are singletons. The sample consisted of peripheral blood. The receptor source for this set is a human donor with acute or convalescent COVID-19. The donor label of this sample is uncertain. CDR3s include the opening cysteine and the closing phenylalanine or tryptophan. A D gene is named only where the DNA matches it firmly. Clone size is stated in some rows and not others, as once, few, many or a class when expanded.

abundance	v_gene	d_gene	j_gene	CDR3aa	CDR3nt
NA	TRBV6-5	NA	TRBJ1-1	CASTLRAQDTEAFF	TGTGCCAGCACCCTGCGGGCGCAGGACACTGAAGCTTTCTTT
few	TRBV28	NA	TRBJ1-2	CASTIARGGRMGQTF	TGTGCCAGCACCATAGCCCGCGGAGGGCGCATGGGGCAGACCTTC
few	TRBV14	NA	TRBJ2-5	CASSQGLVGETQYF	TGTGCCAGCAGCCAAGGACTAGTAGGCGAGACCCAGTACTTC
NA	TRBV5-6	NA	TRBJ2-3	CASSTRQNPSTDTQYF	TGTGCCAGCAGCACCAGACAGAATCCTAGCACAGATACGCAGTATTTT
NA	TRBV5-1	NA	TRBJ1-1	CASSLTAGLNTEAFF	TGCGCCAGCAGCTTGACGGCCGGGTTGAACACTGAAGCTTTCTTT
NA	TRBV2	TRBD1	TRBJ1-3	CASRGTGYAGNTIYF	TGTGCCAGCAGGGGGACAGGATACGCTGGAAACACCATATATTTT
NA	TRBV5-1	NA	TRBJ1-1	CASSLAGIMNTEAFF	TGCGCCAGCAGCTTGGCGGGGATTATGAACACTGAAGCTTTCTTT
NA	TRBV3-1/TRBV3-2	TRBD2	TRBJ2-2	CASSPRSVFERGKTGELFF	TGTGCCAGCAGCCCCCGTTCAGTTTTCGAGCGGGGGAAAACCGGGGAGCTGTTTTTT
NA	TRBV4-2	TRBD2	TRBJ2-1	CASSHGPRLASYNEQFF	TGTGCCAGCAGCCATGGTCCAAGACTAGCCTCCTACAATGAGCAGTTCTTC
NA	TRBV30	NA	TRBJ1-2	CAWSPGRGRGGYTF	TGTGCCTGGAGCCCGGGACGGGGGAGAGGTGGCTACACCTTC
NA	TRBV3-1/TRBV3-2	TRBD1	TRBJ1-6	CASSQPGQGHNSPLHF	TGTGCCAGCAGCCAGCCGGGACAGGGTCACAATTCACCCCTCCACTTT